This T cell receptor beta chain was obtained from a study of CXCR3-negative and CXCR3-positive naive CD8 T cells. Findings and limits, study-wide: CXCR3-positive naive cells had TRB CDR3s that were more hydrophobic than CXCR3-negative naive cells had.

This CDR3 is 14 amino acids long. From germline, CDR1 is MNHEY and CDR2 SMNVEV (reference sequence). Naivety in CD8+ T cells corresponded to a CD45RO-CCR7+CD27+CD95- phenotype. The study made its TRB cDNA libraries by 5' RACE, adding UMI labels. TCRdb derives one entry per CDR3 protein from the 5' RACE reads, leaving out DNA. The listing contains tens of thousands of distinct CDR3 sequences. Comments on this clonotype: Its antigen is not known.

Sequencing used naive CXCR3+ CD8+ T cells from blood. The subset denotes: CD45RO-CCR7+CD27+CD95- naive CD8+ T cells expressing CXCR3 (TNR3+). The TCR sequence derives from a human donor in good health. Some clones in this sample may be carry-over from other donors' samples. V and J are TRBV27 and TRBJ2-7. CDR3 loop: CASSLSGFSYEQYF.